A selection of T cell receptor beta chains follows, all from one sample in a study of T cells after yellow fever vaccination. MiXCR, run by TCRdb on the 5' RACE reads, gives a single entry per CDR3 protein. The sample holds some 300,000 distinct CDR3 sequences, 7.5% to 9.5% seen once. This sample comprised CD4+ T cells sorted from PBMCs, obtained 5 days after the yellow fever booster vaccination. These receptor sequences come from a man aged 18 to 30 who received the YFV17D yellow fever vaccine. CDR3s include the opening cysteine and the closing phenylalanine or tryptophan. Each record gives: clone size, D gene, J gene, V gene, CDR3 protein, CDR3 DNA. A D gene is named only where the DNA matches it firmly. The size of a clone is reported for some rows only, either as once, few or many, or as a class for expanded clones.

clone_size: .
d_call: TRBD1
j_call: TRBJ1-5
v_call: TRBV29-1
cdr3_aa: CSVSSGTGHNQPQHF
cdr3_nt: TGCAGCGTTTCGTCCGGGACAGGCCACAATCAGCCCCAGCATTTT

clone_size: few
d_call: .
j_call: TRBJ1-1
v_call: TRBV7-3
cdr3_aa: CASSLNIGGTEAFF
cdr3_nt: TGTGCCAGCAGCTTAAACATCGGTGGCACTGAAGCTTTCTTT

clone_size: .
d_call: .
j_call: TRBJ1-2
v_call: TRBV20-1
cdr3_aa: CSAQPQDGVYGYTF
cdr3_nt: TGCAGTGCACAACCTCAGGACGGAGTCTATGGCTACACCTTC

clone_size: few
d_call: .
j_call: TRBJ1-5
v_call: TRBV2
cdr3_aa: CASSEDIQPQHF
cdr3_nt: TGTGCCAGCAGTGAAGACATTCAGCCCCAGCATTTT

clone_size: .
d_call: TRBD2
j_call: TRBJ2-3
v_call: TRBV5-1
cdr3_aa: CASSRGLAISTDTQYF
cdr3_nt: TGCGCCAGCAGCCGGGGACTAGCGATTAGCACAGATACGCAGTATTTT

clone_size: .
d_call: .
j_call: TRBJ2-5
v_call: TRBV7-9
cdr3_aa: CASSPYPETQYF
cdr3_nt: TGTGCCAGCAGCCCATATCCGGAGACCCAGTACTTC

clone_size: .
d_call: .
j_call: TRBJ1-1
v_call: TRBV27
cdr3_aa: CASSLSRGDTAFF
cdr3_nt: TGTGCCAGCAGTTTATCGAGGGGGGATACAGCTTTCTTT

clone_size: few
d_call: TRBD2
j_call: TRBJ2-7
v_call: TRBV7-2
cdr3_aa: CASSSRTSGGRYEQYF
cdr3_nt: TGTGCCAGCAGCTCCAGGACTAGCGGGGGGCGCTACGAGCAGTACTTC

clone_size: .
d_call: TRBD1
j_call: TRBJ1-1
v_call: TRBV6-2/TRBV6-3
cdr3_aa: CASSKRTGPMNTEAFF
cdr3_nt: TGTGCCAGCAGTAAACGGACAGGGCCTATGAACACTGAAGCTTTCTTT

clone_size: .
d_call: .
j_call: TRBJ2-6
v_call: TRBV20-1
cdr3_aa: CSATGRTGANVLTF
cdr3_nt: TGCAGTGCTACAGGGAGAACAGGGGCCAACGTCCTGACTTTC

clone_size: many
d_call: .
j_call: TRBJ1-5
v_call: TRBV2
cdr3_aa: CASRLGESTNQPQHF
cdr3_nt: TGTGCCAGCCGTCTCGGGGAGAGCACCAATCAGCCCCAGCATTTT

clone_size: few
d_call: .
j_call: TRBJ2-7
v_call: TRBV3-1
cdr3_aa: CASSQADLRNEQYF
cdr3_nt: TGTGCCAGCAGCCAAGCAGACCTCAGGAACGAGCAGTACTTC

clone_size: .
d_call: .
j_call: TRBJ2-1
v_call: TRBV9
cdr3_aa: CASSVGRYNEQFF
cdr3_nt: TGTGCCAGCAGCGTAGGCAGATACAATGAGCAGTTCTTC

clone_size: many
d_call: .
j_call: TRBJ1-1
v_call: TRBV7-9
cdr3_aa: CASSPQGQSTEAFF
cdr3_nt: TGTGCCAGCAGCCCCCAGGGTCAATCCACTGAAGCTTTCTTT

clone_size: few
d_call: .
j_call: TRBJ1-1
v_call: TRBV7-9
cdr3_aa: CASSPVGQPLTEAFF
cdr3_nt: TGTGCCAGCAGCCCCGTAGGGCAACCCCTCACTGAAGCTTTCTTT

clone_size: few
d_call: .
j_call: TRBJ1-5
v_call: TRBV4-1
cdr3_aa: CASSQGQGSNQPQHF
cdr3_nt: TGCGCCAGCAGCCAAGGCCAGGGGAGCAATCAGCCCCAGCATTTT

clone_size: .
d_call: .
j_call: TRBJ2-7
v_call: TRBV5-4
cdr3_aa: CASSLAQRRSSYEQYF
cdr3_nt: TGTGCCAGCAGCTTGGCTCAAAGAAGGAGTTCCTACGAGCAGTACTTC

clone_size: many
d_call: .
j_call: TRBJ2-3
v_call: TRBV12-3/TRBV12-4
cdr3_aa: CASKLQVGGSTDTQYF
cdr3_nt: TGTGCCAGCAAACTACAGGTCGGGGGTAGCACAGATACGCAGTATTTT

clone_size: few
d_call: TRBD1
j_call: TRBJ2-5
v_call: TRBV5-4
cdr3_aa: CASSPRTGVETQYF
cdr3_nt: TGTGCCAGCAGCCCGAGGACAGGGGTAGAGACCCAGTACTTC

clone_size: many
d_call: .
j_call: TRBJ2-3
v_call: TRBV5-1
cdr3_aa: CASSFFADTQYF
cdr3_nt: TGCGCCAGCAGCTTCTTCGCAGATACGCAGTATTTT

clone_size: .
d_call: .
j_call: TRBJ2-5
v_call: TRBV5-5
cdr3_aa: CASSTGPSMSGGETQYF
cdr3_nt: TGTGCCAGCAGCACTGGACCCTCCATGTCAGGCGGAGAGACCCAGTACTTC

clone_size: few
d_call: .
j_call: TRBJ1-5
v_call: TRBV6-2/TRBV6-3
cdr3_aa: CASSYFSGGYSNQPQHF
cdr3_nt: TGTGCCAGCAGTTACTTCTCCGGAGGGTATAGCAATCAGCCCCAGCATTTT

clone_size: few
d_call: .
j_call: TRBJ1-2
v_call: TRBV20-1
cdr3_aa: CSASAPDYGYTF
cdr3_nt: TGCAGTGCTTCGGCGCCAGACTATGGCTACACCTTC

clone_size: .
d_call: .
j_call: TRBJ2-7
v_call: TRBV7-3
cdr3_aa: CASSPQAGYEQYF
cdr3_nt: TGTGCCAGCAGCCCGCAGGCCGGCTACGAGCAGTACTTC

clone_size: many
d_call: .
j_call: TRBJ1-2
v_call: TRBV5-1
cdr3_aa: CASSLDTLNYGYTF
cdr3_nt: TGCGCCAGCAGCTTGGACACGCTTAACTATGGCTACACCTTC

clone_size: many
d_call: .
j_call: TRBJ2-5
v_call: TRBV7-9
cdr3_aa: CASRWTPTMGETQYF
cdr3_nt: TGTGCCAGCCGATGGACGCCTACTATGGGGGAGACCCAGTACTTC

clone_size: .
d_call: .
j_call: TRBJ2-2
v_call: TRBV12-3/TRBV12-4
cdr3_aa: CASSPGVGTGELFF
cdr3_nt: TGTGCCAGCAGTCCAGGGGTCGGCACCGGGGAGCTGTTTTTT

clone_size: many
d_call: .
j_call: TRBJ1-1
v_call: TRBV20-1
cdr3_aa: CSARVAGYTEAFF
cdr3_nt: TGCAGTGCTAGAGTTGCAGGGTACACTGAAGCTTTCTTT

clone_size: .
d_call: .
j_call: TRBJ1-6
v_call: TRBV29-1
cdr3_aa: CSVMTESSYNSPLHF
cdr3_nt: TGCAGCGTCATGACGGAAAGCTCCTATAATTCACCCCTCCACTTT

clone_size: .
d_call: TRBD2
j_call: TRBJ2-3
v_call: TRBV5-1
cdr3_aa: CASSLASGRFTDTQYF
cdr3_nt: TGCGCCAGCAGCCTTGCTAGCGGTCGTTTCACAGATACGCAGTATTTT

clone_size: .
d_call: .
j_call: TRBJ2-5
v_call: TRBV12-5
cdr3_aa: CASALQETQYF
cdr3_nt: TGTGCTAGTGCCCTCCAAGAGACCCAGTACTTC

clone_size: .
d_call: .
j_call: TRBJ2-5
v_call: TRBV11-2
cdr3_aa: CASSLVLGGETQYF
cdr3_nt: TGTGCCAGCAGCTTGGTTTTAGGGGGGGAGACCCAGTACTTC

clone_size: few
d_call: TRBD1
j_call: TRBJ1-4
v_call: TRBV12-3/TRBV12-4
cdr3_aa: CASSPQGGGEKLFF
cdr3_nt: TGTGCCAGCAGTCCCCAGGGGGGAGGTGAAAAACTGTTTTTT

clone_size: .
d_call: TRBD1
j_call: TRBJ2-7
v_call: TRBV16
cdr3_aa: CASSQPKGDRDTPYEQYF
cdr3_nt: TGTGCCAGCAGCCAACCAAAGGGGGACAGGGACACCCCCTACGAGCAGTACTTC

clone_size: few
d_call: .
j_call: TRBJ1-5
v_call: TRBV20-1
cdr3_aa: CSASAGGQGNQPQHF
cdr3_nt: TGCAGTGCTAGCGCGGGGGGGCAGGGCAATCAGCCCCAGCATTTT

clone_size: .
d_call: .
j_call: TRBJ1-1
v_call: TRBV7-3
cdr3_aa: CASSLERATEAFF
cdr3_nt: TGTGCCAGCAGCTTAGAGCGGGCCACTGAAGCTTTCTTT